A single sample gave rise to the 28 T cell receptor beta chains below, sequenced in a study of cytomegalovirus exposure and HLA in healthy donors. Generated by immunoSEQ multiplex PCR, the TCRdb table keeps only in-frame clones and is missing some. Found here are 150,000 to 170,000 clones, more than 70% of them singletons; the top ten hold over 2%. Sequences were obtained from PBMCs. The receptors were sampled from a human donor in good health.

The rearrangement uses TRBV7-2 and TRBJ1-2; TRBD1 is a possible D gene (6 bases). V lost 5 bases and J lost 8, with 18 bases in between. The CDR3 contains 14 residues. Germline CDR1 and CDR2: SGHTA and FQGNSA. The CDR3 loop reads CASSPRGGAKGYTF. The CDR3 coding sequence is TGTGCCAGCAGCCCTAGGGGGGGCGCGAAAGGCTACACCTTC.

V is TRBV5-6 and J is TRBJ2-7; D possibly corresponds to TRBD2 (7 bases). CDR3 length: 16 amino acids. The germline V gene has CDR1 SGHDT and CDR2 YYEEEE. V lost 4 bases to trimming and J lost 0 bases, with 17 bases between them. DNA of the CDR3: TGTGCCAGCAGCCCCGGCGGGGGCCCCCACTCCTACGAGCAGTACTTC. Protein sequence: CASSPGGGPHSYEQYF.

The V call is TRBV19, the J call TRBJ1-5, with D unclear. Deletions cut 1 base from V and 7 bases from J, with 8 bases between. Germline V gene lookup returns CDR1 LNHDA and CDR2 SQIVND (reference sequence). The CDR3 consists of 13 residues. DNA of the CDR3: TGTGCCAGTAGTATAGCGGTTATACAGCCCCAGCATTTT. It yields the protein CASSIAVIQPQHF.

The chain uses TRBV6-5 and TRBJ2-7, with 9 bases matching TRBD1. The ends lost 2 bases at V and 6 bases at J; junction bases unmatched: 5. This CDR3 spans 14 amino acids. Germline CDR1 and CDR2: MNHEY and SVGAGI. Here the CDR3 reads CASSYQGQGSEQYF. CDR3 coding DNA: TGTGCCAGCAGTTACCAGGGACAGGGTAGCGAGCAGTACTTC.

V usage is TRBV27 and J usage is TRBJ2-3; the match to TRBD2 covers 12 bases. Germline lookup yields CDR1 MNHEY and CDR2 SMNVEV (reference sequence). The V gene end was trimmed by 4 bases and the J gene end by 11 bases; junction bases not matched to a gene: 10. This CDR3 is 15 amino acids long. CDR3 amino acids: CASSSPGLAGGKQYF. The CDR3 nucleotides read TGTGCCAGCAGTTCCCCCGGGCTAGCGGGGGGGAAGCAGTATTTT.

CDR3 protein: CASSLGTSGRVKETQYF. CDR3 sequence (DNA): TGTGCCAGCAGCCTCGGGACTAGCGGGCGCGTTAAAGAGACCCAGTACTTC. This chain uses TRBV7-6 with TRBJ2-5; 12 bases match TRBD2. The CDR3 is 17 residues long. Germline loops: CDR1 SGHVS, CDR2 FNYEAQ. V dropped 5 bases and J dropped 3; count of bases not matched to a gene: 10.

The rearrangement links TRBV29-1 to TRBJ2-4; D possibly corresponds to TRBD2 (5 bases). The germline gives CDR1 SQVTM, CDR2 ANQGSEA. V lost 4 bases and J 0 bases, leaving 13 bases between the germline ends. The CDR3 length is 15 residues. The CDR3 is CSVVNSAGAKNIQYF. CDR3 bases: TGCAGCGTTGTGAATTCGGCGGGAGCCAAAAACATTCAGTACTTC. The full variable domain, in which reference TRBV29-1 and TRBJ2-4 provide the parts outside the CDR3, is SAVISQKPSRDICQRGTSLTIQCQVDSQVTMMFWYRQQPGQSLTLIATANQGSEATYESGFVIDKFPISRPNLTFSTLTVSNMSPEDSSIYLCSVVNSAGAKNIQYFGAGTRLSVL.

This chain links TRBV10-3 with TRBJ2-7; maybe TRBD2 (5 bases). The germline CDR1 and CDR2 sequences are ENHRY and SYGVKD. The CDR3 is made up of 14 amino acids. V was cut by 3 bases and J by 7 bases, with 16 bases left in between. The CDR3 here is CAISDNAGVGEQYF. The DNA of the CDR3 is TGTGCCATCAGTGATAATGCCGGGGTAGGGGAGCAGTACTTC.

V gene TRBV5-4 combines with J gene TRBJ1-3, with 7 bases matching TRBD1. With V trimmed by 4 bases and J by 2 bases, 3 bases remained unmatched. Germline CDR1 reads SGHNT; CDR2 reads YYREEE (reference sequence). The CDR3 has 14 residues. The CDR3 loop is CASSRTGAGNTIYF. CDR3 in DNA: TGTGCCAGCAGCCGTACAGGGGCTGGAAACACCATATATTTT.

This clone was recorded once. The genes are TRBV9 and TRBJ2-5; a weak D match, TRBD2 (7 bases). V was clipped by 5 bases and J by 4 bases, with 15 bases between them. Germline loops: CDR1 SGDLS, CDR2 YYNGEE. The CDR3 has 14 residues. CDR3 loop: CASSEGGVRETQYF. The DNA of the CDR3 is TGTGCCAGCAGTGAGGGGGGGGTCAGAGAGACCCAGTACTTC.

The V call is TRBV5-1, the J call TRBJ1-2; unclear D gene. Per the germline V gene, CDR1 is SGHRS and CDR2 is YFSETQ. CDR3 length: 12 amino acids. V was trimmed by 1 base and J by 3 bases, leaving 4 bases between them. CDR3 in amino acids: CASSLTDYGYTF. For the CDR3, the DNA is TGCGCCAGCAGCTTGACGGACTATGGCTACACCTTC.

This clone was found a few times. The chain joins TRBV2 to TRBJ1-1; possible D gene TRBD1, 6 bases. In germline, CDR1 is SNHLY, CDR2 FYNNEI. Between the trimmed V and J ends, which lost 6 bases and 1 base, there was a span of 9 bases. The CDR3 is 13 residues long. CDR3 residues: CASRQGENTEAFF. CDR3 sequence (DNA): TGTGCCAGCAGACAGGGAGAGAACACTGAAGCTTTCTTT.

The chain links TRBV28 to TRBJ1-2, with no clear D. The CDR3 consists of 14 residues. The germline CDR1 and CDR2 sequences are MDHEN and SYDVKM. V lost 6 bases and J 8 bases, leaving 19 bases between the germline ends. The CDR3 DNA is TGTGCCAGCAGACGAGGGCCGAAAATATACGGCTACACCTTC. Protein: CASRRGPKIYGYTF.

V usage is TRBV2 and J usage is TRBJ1-4; no clear D gene. Trimming took off 7 bases at V and 8 bases at J, with 20 bases between the two ends. The CDR3 totals 15 residues. Germline assignment: CDR1 SNHLY and CDR2 FYNNEI. CDR3 DNA: TGTGCCAGCATTTCCCCCCGGAGGTCAGGAGAAAAACTGTTTTTT. It encodes CASISPRRSGEKLFF. Full variable domain (missing parts from reference TRBV2 and TRBJ1-4): EPEVTQTPSHQVTQMGQEVILRCVPISNHLYFYWYRQILGQKVEFLVSFYNNEISEKSEIFDDQFSVERPDGSNFTLKIRSTKLEDSAMYFCASISPRRSGEKLFFGSGTQLSVL.

This rearrangement joins TRBV19 to TRBJ2-5; 9 nucleotides line up with TRBD1. Germline V lookup: CDR1 LNHDA, CDR2 SQIVND (reference sequence). With 8 bases clipped from V and 5 bases from J, the junction kept 0 bases outside the gene matches. The CDR3 has 11 amino acids. In nucleotides, the CDR3 is TGTGCCAGTGGACAGGGGGAGACCCAGTACTTC. It encodes CASGQGETQYF.

V usage is TRBV4-3 and J usage is TRBJ1-2; no clear D. Between the trimmed V and J ends, which lost 2 bases and 1 base, there was a span of 11 bases. From germline, CDR1 is LGHNA and CDR2 YSLEER. The CDR3 has 15 amino acids. The CDR3 DNA reads as TGCGCCAGCAGCCAACGAGGACGGGATAACTATGGCTACACCTTC. This codes for CASSQRGRDNYGYTF.

The chain has TRBV27 and TRBJ2-2, with 16 positions matching TRBD2. CDR1 and CDR2 (germline): MNHEY, SMNVEV (reference sequence). V lost 9 bases, J lost 7 bases, and 17 bases stayed unmatched. This CDR3 is built from 19 residues. The CDR3 spells CASSSGTSGRAVGFGELFF. For the CDR3, the DNA is TGTGCCAGTTCCTCCGGGACTAGCGGGAGGGCCGTAGGGTTCGGGGAGCTGTTTTTT.

The chain combines TRBV30 with TRBJ2-5; the match to TRBD2 covers 12 bases. Germline CDR1 GTSNPN, CDR2 SVGIG (reference sequence). V dropped 3 bases and J dropped 2; count of bases not matched to a gene: 4. The CDR3 extends over 15 amino acids. CDR3 sequence (DNA): TGTGCCTGGAGGGGAGGGACTAGCGGGCAAGAGACCCAGTACTTC. Protein: CAWRGGTSGQETQYF. The complete variable domain, with remaining parts taken from reference TRBV30 and TRBJ2-5, reads SQTIHQWPATLVQPVGSPLSLECTVEGTSNPNLYWYRQAAGRGLQLLFYSVGIGQISSEVPQNLSASRPQDRQFILSSKKLLLSDSGFYLCAWRGGTSGQETQYFGPGTRLLVL.

The chain carries TRBV2 and TRBJ1-1; 12 bases match TRBD1. The trim removed 7 bases at V and 5 bases at J, leaving 14 bases unmatched. Germline loops: CDR1 SNHLY, CDR2 FYNNEI. The CDR3 contains 17 residues. This chain's CDR3 is CASIGSKGQGARTEAFF. CDR3 nucleotides: TGTGCCAGCATCGGGTCGAAGGGACAGGGGGCGAGGACTGAAGCTTTCTTT. The whole variable domain, remainder taken from reference TRBV2 and TRBJ1-1, is EPEVTQTPSHQVTQMGQEVILRCVPISNHLYFYWYRQILGQKVEFLVSFYNNEISEKSEIFDDQFSVERPDGSNFTLKIRSTKLEDSAMYFCASIGSKGQGARTEAFFGQGTRLTVV.

The sample holds a few counts of this clone. The CDR3 region has the DNA TGTGCCAGTAGTATCTCCTCAAGCTCCGTGAAATACTTC. Translating gives CASSISSSSVKYF. The chain recombines TRBV19 with TRBJ2-7; D not resolved. This CDR3 is built from 13 residues. Per the germline V gene, CDR1 is LNHDA and CDR2 is SQIVND (reference sequence). Trimming removed 3 bases from V and 13 bases from J, with 19 bases in between.

The J gene is TRBJ1-2, the V gene TRBV7-8; tentative D call: TRBD1 (6 bases). With 5 bases removed from V and 2 bases from J, the gap between germline ends came to 15 bases. From germline, CDR1 is SGHVS and CDR2 FQNEAQ. The CDR3 is made up of 15 amino acids. CDR3 residues: CASSPAGEGNYGYTF. In nucleotides, the CDR3 is TGTGCCAGCAGCCCAGCAGGGGAGGGGAACTATGGCTACACCTTC.

The V gene is TRBV28, the J gene TRBJ2-7, with D possibly matching TRBD1 (5 bases). Germline values: CDR1 MDHEN, CDR2 SYDVKM. This CDR3 has 16 residues. Trimming took 4 bases from V and 3 from J, leaving 19 bases between them. The CDR3 loop reads CASSSTDLYVNYEQYF. The CDR3 DNA reads TGTGCCAGCAGTTCGACAGATTTGTACGTAAACTACGAGCAGTACTTC. The whole variable domain, remainder taken from reference TRBV28 and TRBJ2-7, is DVKVTQSSRYLVKRTGEKVFLECVQDMDHENMFWYRQDPGLGLRLIYFSYDVKMKEKGDIPEGYSVSREKKERFSLILESASTNQTSMYLCASSSTDLYVNYEQYFGPGTRLTVT.

The V call is TRBV5-4, the J call TRBJ2-5; TRBD1 aligns across 9 bases. J lost 3 bases, V lost 6 bases, and 12 bases had no gene match. This CDR3 contains 16 residues. CDR1 and CDR2 from the germline V gene are SGHNT and YYREEE (reference sequence). This CDR3 is CASTAGAGTGKETQYF. Here the CDR3 DNA reads TGTGCCAGCACCGCGGGGGCTGGGACAGGGAAAGAGACCCAGTACTTC.

The chain joins TRBV7-2 to TRBJ2-1, with D tentatively TRBD1 (6 bases). The length of the CDR3 is 16 residues. Trimming took 5 bases from V and 5 from J, leaving 19 bases between them. From germline, CDR1 is SGHTA and CDR2 FQGNSA. CDR3 protein: CASSPKGGLGNNEQFF. The CDR3, as DNA: TGTGCCAGCAGCCCGAAAGGGGGTCTTGGGAACAATGAGCAGTTCTTC.

The V call is TRBV12-5, the J call TRBJ2-3; 14 positions agree with TRBD2. From germline, CDR1 is LGHNT and CDR2 FRNRAP. CDR3 length: 17 amino acids. The junction had 8 bases not matched to a gene; V was cut back by 6 bases and J by 3 bases. CDR3 nucleotide sequence: TGTGCTAGTGGCCGGACTAGCGGGGGGTTGGGGACAGATACGCAGTATTTT. Its translation: CASGRTSGGLGTDTQYF.

The gene calls are TRBV2 and TRBJ1-1, with a tentative D call TRBD1 (5 bases). The CDR3 runs to 14 residues. The germline V gene encodes CDR1 SNHLY and CDR2 FYNNEI. Trimming left V 4 bases short and J 5 bases short, with 14 bases between. The CDR3 nucleotides read TGTGCCAGCAGTGTGGGGTACGGGGGAACTGAAGCTTTCTTT. Its protein is CASSVGYGGTEAFF.

The rearrangement links TRBV30 to TRBJ1-3; 8 bases fit TRBD1. The germline gives CDR1 GTSNPN, CDR2 SVGIG (reference sequence). There are 18 residues in the CDR3. J lost 2 bases, V lost 0 bases, and 12 bases had no gene match. The CDR3 loop reads CAWSVSRTGSYTGNTIYF. The CDR3 region has the DNA TGTGCCTGGAGTGTATCCCGGACAGGGAGTTACACTGGAAACACCATATATTTT.

The chain couples TRBV19 to TRBJ2-1; D may be TRBD1 (6 bases). The CDR3 loop spans 13 amino acids. With 7 bases removed from V and 3 bases from J, the gap between germline ends came to 10 bases. Germline V gene data show CDR1 as LNHDA and CDR2 as SQIVND (reference sequence). The DNA for the CDR3 is TGTGCCAGTATGGGGGCTGGCTACAATGAGCAGTTCTTC. Amino acid sequence: CASMGAGYNEQFF.